This passage covers 25 T cell receptor beta chains from one sample sequenced in a study of CD8+CD57+ T cells in acquired aplastic anemia. Patients who underwent sequencing had shown CD8+CD57+ cell expansion by flow cytometry. Genomic DNA acted as the template from which TCR beta VDJ combination and CDR3 sequence profiling were carried out. TCRdb reprocessed the reads with MiXCR, giving one entry per CDR3 protein. The top ten clones hold roughly 1.3% of a sample with under 350,000 distinct CDR3 sequences, about 50% of them seen once. Sequenced material: sorted CD4+, CD8+, or CD8+CD57+ T cells (not recorded which) from PBMCs. All receptors derive from a human donor with aplastic anemia.

This rearrangement joins TRBV20-1 to TRBJ2-2; D unresolved. The CDR3 is 16 amino acids. V lost 0 bases to trimming and J lost 0 bases, with 11 bases between them. In germline, CDR1 is DFQATT, CDR2 SNEGSKA (reference sequence). CDR3 sequence: CSARDHFVANTGELFF. CDR3 in DNA: TGCAGTGCTAGAGACCACTTTGTGGCGAACACCGGGGAGCTGTTTTTT.

The chain employs TRBV11-3 and TRBJ2-2; a possible D gene is TRBD1 (5 bases). Germline CDR1 is SGHNT and CDR2 is YENEEA. Trimming cost V 7 bases and J 4 bases, with 10 bases left between them. The CDR3 sequence is 13 residues long. CDR3 sequence: CASKQASTGELFF. In DNA form, the CDR3 reads TGTGCCAGCAAACAGGCTAGCACCGGGGAGCTGTTTTTT. Variable domain in full (rest from reference TRBV11-3 and TRBJ2-2): EAGVVQSPRYKIIEKKQPVAFWCNPISGHNTLYWYLQNLGQGPELLIRYENEEAVDDSQLPKDRFSAERLKGVDSTLKIQPAELGDSAVYLCASKQASTGELFFGEGSRLTVL.

This clonotype showed up many times. V and J are TRBV5-8 and TRBJ2-2, with TRBD1 matching over 7 bases. CDR3 size: 13 residues. CDR1 SGHTS and CDR2 YDEGEE come from the germline V gene. Trimming cost V 5 bases and J 6 bases; bases outside gene matches: 4. The CDR3 is CASRAQGAGELFF. CDR3 nucleotide sequence: TGTGCCAGCAGAGCGCAGGGGGCCGGGGAGCTGTTTTTT. The complete variable domain, with remaining parts taken from reference TRBV5-8 and TRBJ2-2, reads EAGVTQSPTHLIKTRGQQATLRCSPISGHTSVYWYQQALGLGLQFLLWYDEGEERNRGNFPPRFSGRQFPNYSSELNVNALELEDSALYLCASRAQGAGELFFGEGSRLTVL.

This chain joins TRBV6-5 and TRBJ2-1, with D possibly being TRBD1 or TRBD2 (5 bases each). Germline V gene lookup returns CDR1 MNHEY and CDR2 SVGAGI. The CDR3 is 15 amino acids. V lost 2 bases to trimming and J lost 3 bases, with 11 bases between them. The CDR3 nucleotides are TGTGCCAGCAGTTACGACGGGGCAGTCTACAATGAGCAGTTCTTC. This sequence encodes CASSYDGAVYNEQFF.

This clonotype was picked up many times. The V gene is TRBV3-1, the J gene TRBJ2-7; D gene ambiguous. Trimming took 5 bases from V and 2 from J, leaving 7 bases between them. Germline CDR1 reads LGHDT; CDR2 reads YNNKEL (reference sequence). The CDR3 loop spans 12 amino acids. As DNA, the CDR3 is TGTGCCAGCAGCTCCTTCCCCTACGAGCAGTACTTC. Translating gives CASSSFPYEQYF.

V is TRBV7-2 and J is TRBJ1-2; the D is unclear. Germline V gene sequence: CDR1 SGHTA, CDR2 FQGNSA. The CDR3 runs to 14 residues. The V gene lost 5 bases and the J gene lost 7 bases, with 17 bases spanning the gap. CDR3: CASSPVGGFAGYTF. CDR3 DNA sequence: TGTGCCAGCAGCCCAGTAGGCGGCTTCGCTGGCTACACCTTC.

V usage is TRBV7-2 and J usage is TRBJ1-4; D is unresolved. Per the germline V gene, CDR1 is SGHTA and CDR2 is FQGNSA. This CDR3 is 13 amino acids long. V was shortened by 3 bases and J by 0 bases, with 2 bases between the two germline ends. CDR3: CASSLTTNEKLFF. The CDR3, as DNA: TGTGCCAGCAGCTTGACAACTAATGAAAAACTGTTTTTT.

The rearrangement uses TRBV20-1 and TRBJ1-2, with TRBD1 matching 9 bases. This CDR3 is built from 13 residues. CDR1 is DFQATT and CDR2 is SNEGSKA in the germline V gene (reference sequence). V lost 4 bases to trimming and J lost 1 base; unmatched junction nucleotides: 1. CDR3: CSAKDRGNYGYTF. Written as DNA, the CDR3 is TGCAGTGCTAAGGACAGGGGTAACTATGGCTACACCTTC.

CDR3 sequence (DNA): TGTGCCATCGGCGGGACTAGCGGATACAATGAGCAGTATTTT. Its translation: CAIGGTSGYNEQYF. This sequence joins TRBV10-3 and TRBJ2-3; 11 nucleotides match TRBD2. J lost 11 bases, V lost 8 bases, and 12 bases had no gene match. This CDR3 has 14 amino acids. Germline V gives CDR1 ENHRY, CDR2 SYGVKD.

As for this clonotype: Compared with germline, one end of the junction differs, possibly owing to a read error. The genes are TRBV10-2 and TRBJ1-3; D is unclear. Germline loops: CDR1 WSHSY, CDR2 SAAADI. The CDR3 runs to 14 residues. CDR3 in DNA: TGCGCCAGCAGCTGGGAGGGCTCGGGAAGCACCATATATTTT. Translation: CASSWEGSGSTIYF.

This clonotype was detected ten times or more. The chain has TRBV15 and TRBJ1-1; tentatively, D is TRBD1 (5 bases). With 0 bases removed from V and 8 bases from J, the gap between germline ends came to 16 bases. CDR3 size: 15 residues. CDR1 is LNHNV and CDR2 is YYDKDF in the germline V gene (reference sequence). The CDR3, as DNA: TGTGCCACCAGCAGAGATTTGGGACGGCGGGGGGAAGCTTTCTTT. The encoded protein is CATSRDLGRRGEAFF.

V and J are TRBV4-1 and TRBJ1-1; 9 nucleotides align to TRBD1. Germline V gives CDR1 MGHRA, CDR2 YSYEKL. V dropped 3 bases and J dropped 5; count of bases not matched to a gene: 7. CDR3 size: 15 residues. Here the CDR3 reads CASSHSGTGKTEAFF. The CDR3 DNA sequence: TGCGCCAGCAGCCATAGTGGGACAGGGAAAACTGAAGCTTTCTTT.

Points on this clonotype: A read error may account for a junction end that differs from germline. The chain has TRBV18 and TRBJ1-5, with D maybe TRBD1 (6 bases). Germline V gene data show CDR1 as KGHSH and CDR2 as LQKENI. The CDR3 runs 15 residues. The CDR3 loop is CASSNTGTSDQPQHF. As DNA, the CDR3 is TGTGCCAGCTCAAACACAGGGACTAGCGATCAGCCCCAGCATTTT.

This chain joins TRBV25-1 and TRBJ1-1, with D tentatively TRBD1 (6 bases). Per the germline V gene, CDR1 is MGHDK and CDR2 is SYGVNS. The CDR3 covers 15 residues. The ends were cut back, 6 bases at V and 5 bases at J, with 19 bases in the middle. The CDR3 protein is CASRDAGARGTEAFF. In DNA form, the CDR3 reads TGTGCCAGCAGAGACGCAGGGGCTCGAGGTACTGAAGCTTTCTTT.

This clonotype was seen repeatedly, ten times or more. The chain has TRBV7-9 and TRBJ1-1; a weak D match, TRBD1 (6 bases). Trimming took off 4 bases at V and 1 base at J, with 7 bases between the two ends. Germline V lookup: CDR1 SEHNR, CDR2 FQNEAQ (reference sequence). This CDR3 is built from 13 residues. The CDR3 sequence: CASSSTGNTEAFF. In nucleotides, the CDR3 is TGTGCCAGCAGCTCGACAGGGAACACTGAAGCTTTCTTT.

This clonotype has more than one count but fewer than ten. The V call is TRBV20-1, the J call TRBJ1-5, with D possibly matching TRBD1 (6 bases). Germline CDR1 is DFQATT and CDR2 is SNEGSKA (reference sequence). Trimming shortened V by 1 base and J by 4 bases, and 11 bases separated the two germline ends. The CDR3 contains 14 residues. The DNA for the CDR3 is TGCAGTGCTAGAGCTCTTACAGGGAATCAGCCCCAGCATTTT. Translation gives CSARALTGNQPQHF.

The rearrangement links TRBV15 to TRBJ2-7; D is uncertain. The length of the CDR3 is 13 residues. Germline loops: CDR1 LNHNV, CDR2 YYDKDF (reference sequence). Trimming pared 0 bases from V and 9 bases from J, leaving 12 bases between. Written as DNA, the CDR3 is TGTGCCACCAGCAGAGATCCGGTTTTGGGGCAGTACTTC. This encodes CATSRDPVLGQYF.

There are a few counts of this clonotype. This chain links TRBV2 with TRBJ1-5; the match to TRBD1 covers 7 bases. The germline V gene encodes CDR1 SNHLY and CDR2 FYNNEI. Trimming cost V 8 bases and J 4 bases; bases outside gene matches: 5. This CDR3 region has 13 residues. The CDR3 sequence: CASLRGLNQPQHF. For the CDR3, the DNA is TGTGCCAGCCTTAGGGGGCTAAATCAGCCCCAGCATTTT. The entire variable domain, with the rest obtained from reference TRBV2 and TRBJ1-5, is as follows: EPEVTQTPSHQVTQMGQEVILRCVPISNHLYFYWYRQILGQKVEFLVSFYNNEISEKSEIFDDQFSVERPDGSNFTLKIRSTKLEDSAMYFCASLRGLNQPQHFGDGTRLSIL.

The V call is TRBV15, the J call TRBJ2-5; D uncertain. Germline V CDR1 and CDR2: LNHNV, YYDKDF (reference sequence). The V end was cut by 0 bases, the J end by 7 bases, with 18 bases between. The CDR3 is 16 amino acids. CDR3 DNA sequence: TGTGCCACCAGCAGAGAACGGGCCTCAAGGGCCGGGACCCAGTACTTC. Translation: CATSRERASRAGTQYF.

This clonotype has at least ten counts. The rearrangement links TRBV3-1 to TRBJ1-2; weak D call: TRBD1 (5 bases). The CDR3 has 13 amino acids. CDR1 is LGHDT and CDR2 is YNNKEL in the germline V gene (reference sequence). V dropped 4 bases and J dropped 3 bases, with 9 bases sitting between them. The CDR3 region is CASSRGPDYGYTF. In DNA form, the CDR3 reads TGTGCCAGCAGCCGGGGACCGGACTATGGCTACACCTTC.

The V and J genes are TRBV7-3 and TRBJ2-5, with 7 bases identical to TRBD2. Trimming at V came to 3 bases and at J to 2 bases, leaving 6 bases not matched to a gene. This CDR3 has 15 amino acids. Germline V gene lookup returns CDR1 SGHTA and CDR2 FQGTGA. The CDR3: CASSFFGGLQETQYF. The CDR3 coding sequence is TGTGCCAGCAGCTTCTTCGGGGGACTACAAGAGACCCAGTACTTC.

This chain connects TRBV7-2 to TRBJ1-3, with D maybe TRBD1 (6 bases). The CDR3 is 14 amino acids. Germline V CDR1 and CDR2: SGHTA, FQGNSA. Trimming cost V 7 bases and J 6 bases, with 16 bases left between them. CDR3 sequence (DNA): TGTGCCAGCAACGACGTCGACAGGATAAACACCATATATTTT. Translated, it gives CASNDVDRINTIYF. Together with reference TRBV7-2 and TRBJ1-3, the CDR3 gives the full variable domain: GAGVSQSPSNKVTEKGKDVELRCDPISGHTALYWYRQSLGQGLEFLIYFQGNSAPDKSGLPSDRFSAERTGGSVSTLTIQRTQQEDSAVYLCASNDVDRINTIYFGEGSWLTVV.

This clonotype was seen a few times. At one boundary the junction diverges from the germline segment, which might be a read error. This chain links TRBV7-7 with TRBJ2-7; perhaps TRBD2 as D (6 bases). The CDR3 sequence is 15 residues long. Germline V gene data show CDR1 as SSHAT and CDR2 as FNYEAQ (reference sequence). Here the CDR3 DNA reads TGTGCTAGCAGCTTAGGCCAGGGAGGAATGAATGAGCAGTACTTC. Translated, it gives CASSLGQGGMNEQYF.

CDR3 protein: CASSLGWGSEAFF. CDR3 bases: TGTGCCAGCAGCCTAGGTTGGGGGTCTGAAGCTTTCTTT. V and J are TRBV7-3 and TRBJ1-1; D might be TRBD1 (5 bases). V gave up 5 bases and J gave up 6 bases, with 13 bases separating them. The germline gives CDR1 SGHTA, CDR2 FQGTGA. The CDR3 spans 13 residues.

The chain has TRBV27 and TRBJ1-2; 10 bases align to TRBD1. V was pared by 7 bases and J by 3 bases, with 14 bases of the junction left unmatched. Germline V CDR1 and CDR2: MNHEY, SMNVEV (reference sequence). The CDR3 is 17 residues long. The CDR3: CASTNYPGQGPDYGYTF. The CDR3 DNA follows: TGTGCCAGCACCAACTACCCGGGACAGGGGCCCGACTATGGCTACACCTTC.